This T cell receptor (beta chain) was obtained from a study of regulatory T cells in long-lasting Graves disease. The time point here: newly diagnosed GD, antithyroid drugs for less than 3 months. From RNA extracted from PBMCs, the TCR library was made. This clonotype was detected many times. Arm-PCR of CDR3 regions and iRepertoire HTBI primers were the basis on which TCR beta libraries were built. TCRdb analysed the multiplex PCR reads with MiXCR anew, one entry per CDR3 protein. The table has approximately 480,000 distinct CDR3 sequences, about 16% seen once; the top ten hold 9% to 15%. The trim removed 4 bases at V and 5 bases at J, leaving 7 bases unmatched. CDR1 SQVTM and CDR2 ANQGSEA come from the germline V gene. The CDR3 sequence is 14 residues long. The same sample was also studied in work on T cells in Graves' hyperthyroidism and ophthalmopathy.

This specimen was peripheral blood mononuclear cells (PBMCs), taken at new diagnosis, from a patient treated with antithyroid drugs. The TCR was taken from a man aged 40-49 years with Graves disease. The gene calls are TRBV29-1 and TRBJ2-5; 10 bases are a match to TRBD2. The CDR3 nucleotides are TGCAGCGTTGTCCTAGCGGGAGTAGGGGAGACCCAGTACTTC. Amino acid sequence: CSVVLAGVGETQYF. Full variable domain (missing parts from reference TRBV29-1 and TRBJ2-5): SAVISQKPSRDICQRGTSLTIQCQVDSQVTMMFWYRQQPGQSLTLIATANQGSEATYESGFVIDKFPISRPNLTFSTLTVSNMSPEDSSIYLCSVVLAGVGETQYFGPGTRLLVL.